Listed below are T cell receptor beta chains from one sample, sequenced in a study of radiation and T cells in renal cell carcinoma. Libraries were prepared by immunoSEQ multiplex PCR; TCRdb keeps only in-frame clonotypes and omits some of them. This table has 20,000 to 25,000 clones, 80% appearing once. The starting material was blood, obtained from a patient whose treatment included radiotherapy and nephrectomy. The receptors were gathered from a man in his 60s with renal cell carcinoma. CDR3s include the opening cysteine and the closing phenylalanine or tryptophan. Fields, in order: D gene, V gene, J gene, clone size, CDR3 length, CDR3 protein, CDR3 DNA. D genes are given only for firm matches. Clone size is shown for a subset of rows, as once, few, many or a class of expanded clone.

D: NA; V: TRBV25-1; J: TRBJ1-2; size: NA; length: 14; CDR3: CASSGSGRYYGYTF; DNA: TGTGCCAGCAGTGGGTCAGGGCGGTACTATGGCTACACCTTC
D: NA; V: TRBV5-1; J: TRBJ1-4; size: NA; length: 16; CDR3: CASSLVPQLGNEKLFF; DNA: TGCGCCAGCAGCTTGGTGCCCCAACTGGGTAATGAAAAACTGTTTTTT
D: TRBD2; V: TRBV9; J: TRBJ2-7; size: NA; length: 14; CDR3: CASSPPGLHYEQYF; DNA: TGTGCCAGCAGCCCGCCGGGACTACACTACGAGCAGTACTTC
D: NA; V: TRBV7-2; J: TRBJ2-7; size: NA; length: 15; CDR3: CASSLMEYASYEQYF; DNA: TGTGCCAGCAGCTTAATGGAGTATGCCTCCTACGAGCAGTACTTC
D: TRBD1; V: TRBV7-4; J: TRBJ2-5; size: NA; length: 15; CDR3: CASSLGQGHKETQYF; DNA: TGTGCCAGCAGCTTAGGACAGGGGCACAAAGAGACCCAGTACTTC
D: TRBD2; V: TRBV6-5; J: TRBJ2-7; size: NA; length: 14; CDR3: CASSRLAGLYEQYF; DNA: TGTGCCAGCAGCAGACTAGCGGGTCTCTACGAGCAGTACTTC
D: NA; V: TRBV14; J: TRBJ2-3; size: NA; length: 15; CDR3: CASSKRGREADTQYF; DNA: TGTGCCAGCAGCAAGAGGGGGCGGGAGGCAGATACGCAGTATTTT
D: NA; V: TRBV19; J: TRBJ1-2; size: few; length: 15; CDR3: CASIPQTPGSRGYTF; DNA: TGTGCCAGTATCCCGCAGACACCGGGGAGCAGGGGCTACACCTTC
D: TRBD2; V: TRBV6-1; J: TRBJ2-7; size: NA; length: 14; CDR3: CASSWTSGTYEQYF; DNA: TGTGCCAGCAGTTGGACTAGCGGAACCTACGAGCAGTACTTC
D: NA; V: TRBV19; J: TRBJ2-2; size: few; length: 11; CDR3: CASSGVRELFF; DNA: TGTGCCAGTAGTGGGGTACGGGAGCTGTTTTTT
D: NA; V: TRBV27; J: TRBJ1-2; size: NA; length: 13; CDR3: CASSYDRDYGYTF; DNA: TGTGCCAGCAGTTACGACAGAGACTATGGCTACACCTTC
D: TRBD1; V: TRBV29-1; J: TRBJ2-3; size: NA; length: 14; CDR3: CSVGDRGRHNGQYF; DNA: TGCAGCGTTGGGGACAGGGGACGGCACAATGGGCAGTATTTT
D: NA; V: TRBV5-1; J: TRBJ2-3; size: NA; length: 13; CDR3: CASSYAPAPTQYF; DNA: TGCGCCAGCAGCTACGCCCCCGCCCCTACGCAGTATTTT
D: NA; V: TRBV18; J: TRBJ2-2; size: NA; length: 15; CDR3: CASSPTARDTGELFF; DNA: TGTGCCAGCTCACCCACGGCCCGGGACACCGGGGAGCTGTTTTTT
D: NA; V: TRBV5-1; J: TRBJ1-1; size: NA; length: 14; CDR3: CASSLGTENTEAFF; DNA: TGCGCCAGCAGCTTGGGGACAGAGAACACTGAAGCTTTCTTT
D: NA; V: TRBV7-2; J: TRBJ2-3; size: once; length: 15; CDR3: CASSLVAGVGNTQYF; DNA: TGTGCCAGCAGCTTAGTGGCTGGAGTCGGTAATACGCAGTATTTT
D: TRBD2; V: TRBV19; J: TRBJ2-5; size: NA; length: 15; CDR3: CASSFSGRTGETQYF; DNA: TGTGCCAGTAGTTTTAGCGGGAGGACGGGTGAGACCCAGTACTTC
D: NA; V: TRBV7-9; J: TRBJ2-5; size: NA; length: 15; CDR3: CASSLITPTQETQYF; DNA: TGTGCCAGCAGCTTAATAACACCAACCCAAGAGACCCAGTACTTC
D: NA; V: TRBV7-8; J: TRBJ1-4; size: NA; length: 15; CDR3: CASSLDSVAGEKLFF; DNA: TGTGCCAGCAGCTTAGACTCTGTGGCGGGCGAAAAACTGTTTTTT
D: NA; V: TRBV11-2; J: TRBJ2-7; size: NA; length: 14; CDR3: CASSKGSGVYEQYF; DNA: TGTGCCAGCAGCAAAGGGTCAGGAGTATACGAGCAGTACTTC
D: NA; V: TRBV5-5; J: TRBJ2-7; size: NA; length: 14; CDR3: CASSLRTVSYEQYF; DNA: TGTGCCAGCAGTCTTCGGACAGTATCCTACGAGCAGTACTTC
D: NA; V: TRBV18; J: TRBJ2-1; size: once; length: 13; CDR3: CASSPTGFNEQFF; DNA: TGTGCCAGCTCACCAACAGGGTTTAATGAGCAGTTCTTC
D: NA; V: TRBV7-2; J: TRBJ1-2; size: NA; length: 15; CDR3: CASSSALRDVYGYTF; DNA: TGTGCCAGCAGCTCCGCTCTCCGGGACGTCTATGGCTACACCTTC
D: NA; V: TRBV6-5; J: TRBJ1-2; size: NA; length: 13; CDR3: CATTKADRAGYTF; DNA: TGTGCCACCACCAAGGCAGACCGGGCGGGCTACACCTTC
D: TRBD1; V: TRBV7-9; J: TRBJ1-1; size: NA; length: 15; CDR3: CASSIRQGTNTEAFF; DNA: TGTGCCAGCAGCATCCGACAGGGGACGAACACTGAAGCTTTCTTT
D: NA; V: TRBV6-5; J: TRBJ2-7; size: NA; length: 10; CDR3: CASSPGEQYF; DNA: TGTGCCAGCAGTCCAGGGGAGCAGTACTTC
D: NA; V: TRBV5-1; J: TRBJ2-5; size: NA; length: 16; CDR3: CASSLVEGRSQETQYF; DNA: TGCGCCAGCAGCTTGGTTGAGGGACGGTCCCAAGAGACCCAGTACTTC
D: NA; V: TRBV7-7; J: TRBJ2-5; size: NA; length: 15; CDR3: CASSLVGGDQETQYF; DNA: TGTGCTAGCAGCTTAGTTGGCGGGGACCAAGAGACCCAGTACTTC
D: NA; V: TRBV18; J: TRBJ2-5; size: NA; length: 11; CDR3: CASSPGETQYF; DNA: TGTGCCAGCTCACCGGGTGAGACCCAGTACTTC
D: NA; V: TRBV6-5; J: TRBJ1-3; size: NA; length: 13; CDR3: CASKADRGNTIYF; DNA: TGTGCCAGCAAGGCAGACAGGGGAAACACCATATATTTT
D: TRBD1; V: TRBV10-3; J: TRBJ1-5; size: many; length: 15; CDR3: CAISVTGGLGQPQHF; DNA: TGTGCCATCAGTGTGACAGGGGGCTTAGGTCAGCCCCAGCATTTT
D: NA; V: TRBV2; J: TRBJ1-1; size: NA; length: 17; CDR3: CARAYVGRLIGDTEAFF; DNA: TGTGCCAGGGCGTATGTGGGGAGGCTAATCGGGGACACTGAAGCTTTCTTT
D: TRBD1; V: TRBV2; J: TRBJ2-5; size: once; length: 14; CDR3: CASRAGTAEETQYF; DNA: TGTGCCAGCAGGGCCGGGACAGCGGAAGAGACCCAGTACTTC
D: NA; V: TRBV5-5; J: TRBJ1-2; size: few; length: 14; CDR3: CASSPEQGFYGYTF; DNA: TGTGCCAGCAGCCCAGAACAGGGCTTCTATGGCTACACCTTC
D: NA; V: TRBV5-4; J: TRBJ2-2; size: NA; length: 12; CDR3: CASSLDAGELFF; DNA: TGTGCCAGCAGCTTGGATGCCGGGGAGCTGTTTTTT